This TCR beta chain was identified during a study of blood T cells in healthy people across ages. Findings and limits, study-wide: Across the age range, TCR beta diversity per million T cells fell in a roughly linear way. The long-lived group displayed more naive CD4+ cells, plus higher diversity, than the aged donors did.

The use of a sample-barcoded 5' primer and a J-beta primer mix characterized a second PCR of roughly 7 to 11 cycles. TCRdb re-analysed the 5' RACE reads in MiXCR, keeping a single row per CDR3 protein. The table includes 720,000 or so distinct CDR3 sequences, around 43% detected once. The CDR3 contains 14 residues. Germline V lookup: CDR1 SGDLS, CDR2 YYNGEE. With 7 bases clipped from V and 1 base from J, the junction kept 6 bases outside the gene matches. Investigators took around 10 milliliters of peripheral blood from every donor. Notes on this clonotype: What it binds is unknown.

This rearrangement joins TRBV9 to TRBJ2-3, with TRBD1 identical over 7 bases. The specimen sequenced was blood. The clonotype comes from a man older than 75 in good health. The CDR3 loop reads CASGRQGGTDTQYF. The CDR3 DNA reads TGTGCCAGCGGGCGACAGGGAGGCACAGATACGCAGTATTTT.